This T cell receptor beta chain was sequenced for a study of siplizumab effects on memory and regulatory T cells. Overall study findings and caveats: Major contributors to the alloresponse seemed to be naive T cells, which also appeared more diverse than memory cells. Roughly 80-97% of proliferating clones (CD4+ or CD8+) could not be assigned a naive or memory phenotype. Siplizumab brought about a significant reduction in alloreactive sequences traceable to unstimulated CD4+ memory cells.

Notes on this clone: What it binds is not known.

V shed 3 bases and J 0 bases; nucleotides not matched to a gene: 3. The CDR3 sequence is 16 residues long. Germline CDR1 reads MGHRA; CDR2 reads YSYEKL. Some 92,000 TCR templates were assayed per sample. TCRdb keeps only in-frame clones here, not all; method: immunoSEQ multiplex PCR. This sample yields approximately 100,000 clones, of which 85% to 95% are seen a single time; around 12% belongs to the top ten. This TCR derives from a human donor in good health. Sequencing input: non-Treg CD4+ T cells sorted from blood. This sequence joins TRBV4-1 and TRBJ2-1; 9 nucleotides align to TRBD2. The CDR3 bases are TGCGCCAGCAGCCATAGCGGGAGTAGCTCCTACAATGAGCAGTTCTTC. Protein product: CASSHSGSSSYNEQFF.